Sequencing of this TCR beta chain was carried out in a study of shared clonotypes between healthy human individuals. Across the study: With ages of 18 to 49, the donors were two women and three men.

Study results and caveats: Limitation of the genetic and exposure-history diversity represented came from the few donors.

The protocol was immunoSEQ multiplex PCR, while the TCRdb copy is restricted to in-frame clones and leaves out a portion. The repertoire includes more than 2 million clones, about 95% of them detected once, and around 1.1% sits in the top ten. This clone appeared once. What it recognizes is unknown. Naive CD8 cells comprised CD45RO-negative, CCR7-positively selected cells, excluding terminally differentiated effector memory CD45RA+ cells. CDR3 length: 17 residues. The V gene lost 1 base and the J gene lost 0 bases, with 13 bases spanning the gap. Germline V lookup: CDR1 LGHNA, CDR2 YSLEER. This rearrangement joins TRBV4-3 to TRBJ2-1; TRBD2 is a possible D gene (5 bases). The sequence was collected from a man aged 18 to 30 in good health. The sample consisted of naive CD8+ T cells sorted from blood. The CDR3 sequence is CASSQALGAASYNEQFF. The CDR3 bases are TGCGCCAGCAGCCAAGCTCTCGGAGCGGCCTCCTACAATGAGCAGTTCTTC.